The 22 T cell receptor beta chains below all came from one sample that was sequenced in a study of regulatory T cells in long-lasting Graves disease. CDR3 regions were amplified by Arm-PCR using iRepertoire HTBI primers to build TCR beta libraries. TCRdb reprocessed the multiplex PCR reads with MiXCR, giving one entry per CDR3 protein. The sample contains 350,000 to 500,000 distinct CDR3 sequences, around 20% of which appear only once. The time point denotes: persistent/refractory GD, antithyroid drugs over 5 years with positive TRAb. Construction of the TCR library relied on RNA isolated from PBMCs. The sample in question was peripheral blood mononuclear cells (PBMCs), obtained when the disease was refractory, from a patient treated with antithyroid drugs. Every receptor here comes from a female donor with Graves disease.

The V call is TRBV20-1, the J call TRBJ1-2; D might be TRBD1 (6 bases). Germline V CDR1 and CDR2: DFQATT, SNEGSKA (reference sequence). V lost 5 bases and J lost 2, with 15 bases in between. The CDR3 has 14 residues. The chain's CDR3 is CSASRQVGNYGYTF. The CDR3 DNA follows: TGCAGTGCTTCAAGACAGGTGGGGAACTATGGCTACACCTTC.

The rearrangement joins TRBV13 to TRBJ1-1; the D is unclear. This CDR3 is built from 13 residues. The germline gives CDR1 PRHDT, CDR2 FYEKMQ (reference sequence). Trimming took off 6 bases at V and 2 bases at J, with 10 bases between the two ends. As DNA, the CDR3 is TGTGCCAGCAGTAATAATATAAACACTGAAGCTTTCTTT. It translates to CASSNNINTEAFF.

This clonotype was counted between two and nine times. V usage is TRBV5-6 and J usage is TRBJ1-5; D gene uncertain. Trimming removed 1 base at V and 5 bases at J, with 7 bases between. CDR3 size: 13 residues. Per germline, CDR1 SGHDT and CDR2 YYEEEE. CDR3 in amino acids: CASSLHRDQPQHF. The CDR3 DNA reads as TGTGCCAGCAGCTTGCACCGGGATCAGCCCCAGCATTTT.

The V call is TRBV19, the J call TRBJ1-5, with unresolved D. From germline, CDR1 is LNHDA and CDR2 SQIVND (reference sequence). V lost 4 bases and J lost 1, with 11 bases in between. The CDR3 contains 15 residues. CDR3 sequence reads: CASSTVMWSNQPQHF. The DNA for the CDR3 is TGTGCCAGTAGTACCGTGATGTGGAGCAATCAGCCCCAGCATTTT.

This chain connects TRBV20-1 to TRBJ2-3; 8 bases fit TRBD2. CDR1 is DFQATT and CDR2 is SNEGSKA in the germline V gene (reference sequence). The CDR3 extends over 14 amino acids. V lost 6 bases, J lost 1 base, and 6 bases stayed unmatched. The CDR3 DNA is TGCAGTGCCGCTACTAGCGGACGCACAGATACGCAGTATTTT. It is translated as CSAATSGRTDTQYF.

This clonotype was counted many times. The chain recombines TRBV7-8 with TRBJ2-7; D is tentatively TRBD1 or TRBD2 (5 bases each). The CDR3 loop spans 14 amino acids. Germline CDR1 reads SGHVS; CDR2 reads FQNEAQ. The V end lost 4 bases, the J end lost 0 bases, and 10 bases lay between the germline ends. The CDR3 sequence is CASSSRDHSYEQYF. The CDR3 coding sequence is TGTGCCAGCAGCTCCCGGGACCACTCCTACGAGCAGTACTTC.

This clonotype has a handful of counts. V and J are TRBV27 and TRBJ2-1; 8 bases match TRBD1. Trimming at V came to 1 base and at J to 5 bases, leaving 1 base not matched to a gene. The germline V gene encodes CDR1 MNHEY and CDR2 SMNVEV (reference sequence). CDR3 length equals 14 residues. CDR3 coding DNA: TGTGCCAGCAGTTTATGGACAGGGAACAATGAGCAGTTCTTC. Translating it yields CASSLWTGNNEQFF.

This clonotype was counted only a few times. The gene calls are TRBV20-1 and TRBJ2-7; 8 bases align to TRBD2. The CDR3 consists of 14 residues. Germline loops: CDR1 DFQATT, CDR2 SNEGSKA (reference sequence). Trimming at V came to 3 bases and at J to 0 bases, leaving 4 bases not matched to a gene. The CDR3 DNA follows: TGCAGTGCTAGGGGGACTAGATCCTCCTACGAGCAGTACTTC. Translating it yields CSARGTRSSYEQYF.

This clonotype was detected a few times. The chain combines TRBV28 with TRBJ2-7; a weak D match, TRBD2 (6 bases). Per the germline V gene, CDR1 is MDHEN and CDR2 is SYDVKM. The CDR3 runs to 14 residues. Trimming left V 7 bases short and J 0 bases short, with 13 bases between. CDR3 residues: CASIDGGSSYEQYF. The CDR3 nucleotides are TGTGCCAGCATTGATGGAGGGAGCTCCTACGAGCAGTACTTC.

This chain connects TRBV7-2 to TRBJ2-4, with 8 bases that match TRBD1. Trimming removed 2 bases from V and 8 bases from J; junction bases left unmatched: 5. Germline V CDR1 and CDR2: SGHTA, FQGNSA. This CDR3 contains 14 residues. The CDR3, as DNA: TGTGCCAGCAGCTTAAGTCGGACAGGGTACATTCAGTACTTC. Translation gives CASSLSRTGYIQYF.

This clonotype was observed many times. This chain joins TRBV6-5 and TRBJ1-5; D is possibly TRBD1 (5 bases). Germline CDR1 is MNHEY and CDR2 is SVGAGI. This CDR3 spans 15 amino acids. V was clipped by 6 bases and J by 0 bases, with 12 bases between them. CDR3 coding DNA: TGTGCCAGCAGCTACGGAGGGGTTAGCAATCAGCCCCAGCATTTT. It is translated as CASSYGGVSNQPQHF.

As concerns this clonotype: This clone may be a read error of a much larger clone one base away. The chain is built from TRBV7-8 and TRBJ1-5; the D is unclear. This CDR3 comprises 16 residues. CDR1 and CDR2 from the germline V gene are SGHVS and FQNEAQ. CDR3 residues: CVSTSGRDWAAGPQHF. In DNA, the CDR3 is TGTGTCAGCACCTCGGGGAGGGATTGGGCCGCCGGGCCCCAGCATTTT.

This clonotype was recorded many times. The V gene is TRBV20-1, the J gene TRBJ2-5; no clear D. Trimming cost V 2 bases and J 4 bases, with 8 bases left between them. This CDR3 is 12 amino acids long. The germline gives CDR1 DFQATT, CDR2 SNEGSKA (reference sequence). CDR3 bases: TGCAGTGCTAGACAACCGGGAGAGACCCAGTACTTC. Amino acids: CSARQPGETQYF.

For this clonotype: This sequence may be a read error, since a much larger clone differs from it by one base. DNA of the CDR3: TGTGCCAGCAGCAAAGACCCCGACGGAAATGCCAATCAGCCCCAGCATTTT. As protein: CASSKDPDGNANQPQHF. J is TRBJ1-5 and V is TRBV11-3; no reliable D call. The germline CDR1 and CDR2 sequences are SGHNT and YENEEA. CDR3 length: 17 residues. Between the trimmed V and J ends, which lost 5 bases and 3 bases, there was a span of 20 bases.

Of note for this clonotype: A single base is all that separates this from a far larger clone, so a read error is likely. The V call is TRBV6-2 or TRBV6-3, the J call TRBJ2-1, with D possibly being TRBD1 (5 bases). Germline V lookup: CDR1 MNHEY, CDR2 SVGEGT. This CDR3 has 15 amino acids. Written as DNA, the CDR3 is TGTGCCAGCAGTGGATCCCCGTACAGGTTAAATGGGCAGTTCTTC. It translates to CASSGSPYRLNGQFF.

CDR3 region: CASTPGTVKETQYF. As DNA, the CDR3 is TGTGCCAGCACCCCCGGGACGGTTAAAGAGACCCAGTACTTC. The chain employs TRBV2 and TRBJ2-5; D may correspond to TRBD1 or TRBD2 (5 bases each). V was clipped by 7 bases and J by 3 bases, with 15 bases between them. This CDR3 spans 14 amino acids. Germline CDR1 SNHLY, CDR2 FYNNEI.

The chain combines TRBV11-2 with TRBJ2-2, with D unresolved. Germline V gene sequence: CDR1 SGHAT, CDR2 FQNNGV. V was cut by 2 bases and J by 6 bases, with 7 bases left in between. The CDR3 has 13 residues. The CDR3 region has the DNA TGTGCCAGCAGCTTACAGGAAGCCGGGGAGCTGTTTTTT. Its protein is CASSLQEAGELFF.

This clonotype was seen many times. V usage is TRBV28 and J usage is TRBJ1-5, with D possibly being TRBD1 (6 bases). Per germline, CDR1 MDHEN and CDR2 SYDVKM. V was clipped by 6 bases and J by 7 bases, with 13 bases between them. The CDR3 spans 13 residues. The chain's CDR3 is CASRRPGGQPQHF. The CDR3 DNA follows: TGTGCCAGCAGGCGCCCCGGGGGCCAGCCCCAGCATTTT.

Comments on this clonotype: A much larger clonotype is one base distant, so this may be a read error. V is TRBV5-8 and J is TRBJ1-5; 7 positions match TRBD1. The CDR3 is made up of 14 amino acids. Germline V lookup: CDR1 SGHTS, CDR2 YDEGEE. V shed 3 bases and J 4 bases; nucleotides not matched to a gene: 4. CDR3 region: CASSSGQINQPQHF. The CDR3 nucleotides are TGTGCCAGCAGCTCGGGACAGATTAATCAGCCCCAGCATTTT.

This clonotype was detected many times. V usage is TRBV15 and J usage is TRBJ2-7; D uncertain. V lost 4 bases and J 3 bases, leaving 7 bases between the germline ends. The CDR3 is 12 amino acids. Germline-derived CDR1 and CDR2 are LNHNV and YYDKDF (reference sequence). The CDR3 region is CATSNSGYEQYF. The DNA for the CDR3 is TGTGCCACCAGCAATTCTGGCTACGAGCAGTACTTC. The full variable domain, its missing parts supplied by reference TRBV15 and TRBJ2-7, is DAMVIQNPRYQVTQFGKPVTLSCSQTLNHNVMYWYQQKSSQAPKLLFHYYDKDFNNEADTPDNFQSRRPNTSFCFLDIRSPGLGDTAMYLCATSNSGYEQYFGPGTRLTVT.

This clonotype showed up just a few times. The CDR3 region is CSVDRDSYNEQFF. In DNA form, the CDR3 reads TGCAGCGTTGATCGGGACTCCTACAATGAGCAGTTCTTC. V and J are TRBV29-1 and TRBJ2-1, with D tentatively TRBD2 (5 bases). The CDR3 is 13 residues long. Germline CDR1 SQVTM, CDR2 ANQGSEA. Trimming cost V 3 bases and J 0 bases, with 6 bases left between them.

In its sample, this clonotype was seen a few times. V usage is TRBV18 and J usage is TRBJ2-5; D is undetermined. Trimming removed 3 bases from V and 2 bases from J, with 16 bases in between. The CDR3 sequence is 16 residues long. Germline CDR1 is KGHSH and CDR2 is LQKENI. CDR3 sequence (DNA): TGTGCCAGCTCACCCGGTTGGACGGATCGACAAGAGACCCAGTACTTC. Translation: CASSPGWTDRQETQYF.